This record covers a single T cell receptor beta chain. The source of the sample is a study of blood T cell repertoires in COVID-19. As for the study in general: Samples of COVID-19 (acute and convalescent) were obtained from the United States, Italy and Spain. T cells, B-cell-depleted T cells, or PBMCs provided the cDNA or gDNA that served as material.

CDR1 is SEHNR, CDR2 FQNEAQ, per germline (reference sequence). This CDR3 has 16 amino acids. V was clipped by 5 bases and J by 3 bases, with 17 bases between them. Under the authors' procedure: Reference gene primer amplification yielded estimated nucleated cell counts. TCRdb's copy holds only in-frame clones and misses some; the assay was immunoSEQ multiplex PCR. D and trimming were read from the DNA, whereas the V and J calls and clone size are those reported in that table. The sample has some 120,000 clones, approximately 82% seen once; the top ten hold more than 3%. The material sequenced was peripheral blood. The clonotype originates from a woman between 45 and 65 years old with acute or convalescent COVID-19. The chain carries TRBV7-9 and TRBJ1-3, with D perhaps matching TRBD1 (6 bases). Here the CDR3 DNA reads TGTGCCAGCAGCCCAAACGGGAGGACAGTTGGAAACACCATATATTTT. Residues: CASSPNGRTVGNTIYF.